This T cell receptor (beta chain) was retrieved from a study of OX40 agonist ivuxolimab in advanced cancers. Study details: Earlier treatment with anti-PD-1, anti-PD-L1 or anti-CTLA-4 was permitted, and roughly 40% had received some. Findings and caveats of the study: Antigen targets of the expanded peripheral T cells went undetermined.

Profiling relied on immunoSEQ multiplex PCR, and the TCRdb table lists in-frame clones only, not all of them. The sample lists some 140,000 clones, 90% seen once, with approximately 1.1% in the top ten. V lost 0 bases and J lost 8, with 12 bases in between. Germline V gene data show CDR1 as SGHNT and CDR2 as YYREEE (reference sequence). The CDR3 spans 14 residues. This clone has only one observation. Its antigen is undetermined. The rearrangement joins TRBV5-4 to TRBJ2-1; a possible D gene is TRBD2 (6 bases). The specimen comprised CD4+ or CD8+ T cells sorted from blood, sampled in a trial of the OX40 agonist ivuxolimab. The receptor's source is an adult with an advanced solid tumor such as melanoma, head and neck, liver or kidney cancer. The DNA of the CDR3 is TGTGCCAGCAGCTTGGCGGCGGGATCCCATGAGCAGTTCTTC. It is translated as CASSLAAGSHEQFF.